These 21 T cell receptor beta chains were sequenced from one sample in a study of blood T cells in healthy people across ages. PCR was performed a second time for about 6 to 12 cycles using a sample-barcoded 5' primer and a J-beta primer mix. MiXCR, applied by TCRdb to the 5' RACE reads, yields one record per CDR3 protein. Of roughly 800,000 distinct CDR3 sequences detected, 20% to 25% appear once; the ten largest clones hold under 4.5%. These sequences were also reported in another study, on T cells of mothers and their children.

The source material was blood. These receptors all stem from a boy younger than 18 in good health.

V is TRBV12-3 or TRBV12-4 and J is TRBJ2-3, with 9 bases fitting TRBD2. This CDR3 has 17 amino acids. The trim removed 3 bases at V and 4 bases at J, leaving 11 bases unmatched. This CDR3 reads CASSLGAAAGGPDTQYF. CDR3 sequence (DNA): TGTGCCAGCAGTTTGGGAGCGGCTGCGGGAGGGCCAGATACGCAGTATTTT.

The chain's CDR3 is CSAGDWAGISPLHF. CDR3 bases: TGCAGTGCTGGGGATTGGGCTGGGATTTCACCCCTCCACTTT. The chain links TRBV20-1 to TRBJ1-6; no definite D call. CDR1 is DFQATT and CDR2 is SNEGSKA in the germline V gene (reference sequence). This CDR3 contains 14 residues. Trimming left V 5 bases short and J 9 bases short, with 17 bases between.

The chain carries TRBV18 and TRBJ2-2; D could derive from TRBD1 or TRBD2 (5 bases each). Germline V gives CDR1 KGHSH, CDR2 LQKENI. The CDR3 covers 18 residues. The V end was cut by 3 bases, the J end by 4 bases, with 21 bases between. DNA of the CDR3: TGTGCCAGCTCACCGAGATGGGGCTCGGACGGGGTCACCGGGGAGCTGTTTTTT. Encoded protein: CASSPRWGSDGVTGELFF. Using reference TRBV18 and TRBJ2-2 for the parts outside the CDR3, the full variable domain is NAGVMQNPRHLVRRRGQEARLRCSPMKGHSHVYWYRQLPEEGLKFMVYLQKENIIDESGMPKERFSAEFPKEGPSILRIQQVVRGDSAAYFCASSPRWGSDGVTGELFFGEGSRLTVL.

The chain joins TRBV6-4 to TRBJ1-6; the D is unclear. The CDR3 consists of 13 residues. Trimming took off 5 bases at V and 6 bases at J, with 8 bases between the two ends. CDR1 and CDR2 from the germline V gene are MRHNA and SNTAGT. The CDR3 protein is CASSSLPNSPLHF. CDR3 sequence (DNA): TGTGCCAGCAGTTCACTACCTAATTCACCCCTCCACTTT.

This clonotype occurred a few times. This CDR3 reads CSARADSNQPQHF. In DNA form, the CDR3 reads TGCAGTGCTAGGGCGGATAGCAATCAGCCCCAGCATTTT. The chain employs TRBV20-1 and TRBJ1-5; D unclear. The CDR3 has 13 amino acids. CDR1 and CDR2 from the germline V gene are DFQATT and SNEGSKA (reference sequence). The V and J ends lost 3 bases and 0 bases respectively, with 6 bases between them.

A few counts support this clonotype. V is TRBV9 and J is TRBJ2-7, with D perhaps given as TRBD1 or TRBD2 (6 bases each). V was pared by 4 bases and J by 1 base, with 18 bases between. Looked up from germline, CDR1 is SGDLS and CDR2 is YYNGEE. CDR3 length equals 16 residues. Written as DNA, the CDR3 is TGTGCCAGCAGCCCTACGGCCGGAGGGGGGTCCTACGAGCAGTACTTC. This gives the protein CASSPTAGGGSYEQYF.

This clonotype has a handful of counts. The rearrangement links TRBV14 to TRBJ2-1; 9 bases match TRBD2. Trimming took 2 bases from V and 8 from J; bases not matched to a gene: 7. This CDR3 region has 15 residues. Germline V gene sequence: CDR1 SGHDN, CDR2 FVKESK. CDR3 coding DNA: TGTGCCAGCAGCCAATGGACTAGCGCTCCTGATGAGCAGTTCTTC. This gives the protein CASSQWTSAPDEQFF.

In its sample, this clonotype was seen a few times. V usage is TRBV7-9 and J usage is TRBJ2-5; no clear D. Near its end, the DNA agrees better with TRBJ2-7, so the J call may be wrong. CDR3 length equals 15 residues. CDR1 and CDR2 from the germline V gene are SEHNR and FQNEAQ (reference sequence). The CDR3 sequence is CASSLVADPTYEQYF. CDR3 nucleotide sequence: TGTGCCAGCAGCCTAGTGGCTGATCCTACCTACGAGCAGTACTTC.

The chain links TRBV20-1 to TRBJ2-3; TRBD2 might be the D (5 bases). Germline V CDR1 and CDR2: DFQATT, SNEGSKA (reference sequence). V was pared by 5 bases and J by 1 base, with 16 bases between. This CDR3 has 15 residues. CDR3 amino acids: CSAPHIYGGTDTQYF. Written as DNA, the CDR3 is TGCAGTGCTCCCCACATATACGGGGGCACAGATACGCAGTATTTT.

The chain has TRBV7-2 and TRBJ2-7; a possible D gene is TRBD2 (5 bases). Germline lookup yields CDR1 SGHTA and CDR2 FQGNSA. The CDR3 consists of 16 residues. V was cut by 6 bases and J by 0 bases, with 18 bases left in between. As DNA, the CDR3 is TGTGCCAGCAGTCGTGGACTGACTAAGAGCTCCTACGAGCAGTACTTC. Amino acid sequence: CASSRGLTKSSYEQYF.

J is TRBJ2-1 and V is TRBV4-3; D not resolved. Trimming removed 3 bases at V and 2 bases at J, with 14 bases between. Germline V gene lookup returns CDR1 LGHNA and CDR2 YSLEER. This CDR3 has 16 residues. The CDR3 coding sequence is TGCGCCAGCAGCCAGTACACACACAGTGCCTACAATGAGCAGTTCTTC. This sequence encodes CASSQYTHSAYNEQFF.

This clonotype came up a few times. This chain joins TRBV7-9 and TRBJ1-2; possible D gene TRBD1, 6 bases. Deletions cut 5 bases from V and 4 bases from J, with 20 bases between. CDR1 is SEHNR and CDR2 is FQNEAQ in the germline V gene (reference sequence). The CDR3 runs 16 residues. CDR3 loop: CASSAKQGWEGYGYTF. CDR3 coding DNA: TGTGCCAGCAGCGCAAAACAGGGATGGGAAGGCTATGGCTACACCTTC.

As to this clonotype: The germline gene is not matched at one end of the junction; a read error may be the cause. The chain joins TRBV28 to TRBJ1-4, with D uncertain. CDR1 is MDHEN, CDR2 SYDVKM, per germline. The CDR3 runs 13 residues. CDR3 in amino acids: CASSELTNEELFF. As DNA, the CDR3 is TGTGCCAGTTCGGAGTTAACTAATGAAGAACTGTTTTTT.

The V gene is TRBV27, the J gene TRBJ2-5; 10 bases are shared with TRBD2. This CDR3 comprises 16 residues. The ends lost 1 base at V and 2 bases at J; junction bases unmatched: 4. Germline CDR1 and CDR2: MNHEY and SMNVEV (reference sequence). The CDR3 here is CASSLLGLARQETQYF. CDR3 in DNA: TGTGCCAGCAGTTTATTGGGACTAGCGAGACAAGAGACCCAGTACTTC.

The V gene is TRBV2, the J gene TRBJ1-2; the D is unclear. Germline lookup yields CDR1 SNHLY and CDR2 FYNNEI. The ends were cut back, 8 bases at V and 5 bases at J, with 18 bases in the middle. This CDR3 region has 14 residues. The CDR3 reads CASASSDLGYGYTF. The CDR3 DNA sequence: TGTGCCAGCGCTAGCTCCGATCTCGGGTATGGCTACACCTTC. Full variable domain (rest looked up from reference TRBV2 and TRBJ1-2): EPEVTQTPSHQVTQMGQEVILRCVPISNHLYFYWYRQILGQKVEFLVSFYNNEISEKSEIFDDQFSVERPDGSNFTLKIRSTKLEDSAMYFCASASSDLGYGYTFGSGTRLTVV.

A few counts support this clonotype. For the CDR3, the DNA is TGTGCCAGCAGCTTAGCGGGCGTGGATGAGCAGTTCTTC. Translation gives CASSLAGVDEQFF. The rearrangement joins TRBV7-9 to TRBJ2-1; D not certain. V lost 0 bases, J lost 8 bases, and 8 bases lay in between. Per the germline V gene, CDR1 is SEHNR and CDR2 is FQNEAQ (reference sequence). The CDR3 is 13 amino acids.

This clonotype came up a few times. The CDR3 region has the DNA TGTGCCAGCAGCCAAGGGATGGGACCCTACGAGCAGTACTTC. Protein sequence: CASSQGMGPYEQYF. The chain joins TRBV4-2 to TRBJ2-7, with D perhaps given as TRBD1 or TRBD2 (5 bases each). V lost 1 base and J 2 bases, leaving 9 bases between the germline ends. CDR1 is LGHNA and CDR2 is YNFKEQ in the germline V gene. The CDR3 is 14 residues long.

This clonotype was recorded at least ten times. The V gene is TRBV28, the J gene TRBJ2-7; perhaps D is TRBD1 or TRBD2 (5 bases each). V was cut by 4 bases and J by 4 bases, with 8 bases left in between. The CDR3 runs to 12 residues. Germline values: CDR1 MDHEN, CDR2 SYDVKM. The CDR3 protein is CASSSRGYEQYF. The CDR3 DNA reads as TGTGCCAGCAGTTCGAGGGGTTACGAGCAGTACTTC.

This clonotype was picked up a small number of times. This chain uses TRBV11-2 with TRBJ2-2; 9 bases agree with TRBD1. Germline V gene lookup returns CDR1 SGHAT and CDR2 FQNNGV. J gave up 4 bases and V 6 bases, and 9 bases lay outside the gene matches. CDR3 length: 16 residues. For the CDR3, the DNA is TGTGCCAGCAGGACCGGGACAGGGTTTGCCACCGGGGAGCTGTTTTTT. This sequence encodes CASRTGTGFATGELFF.

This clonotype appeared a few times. For the CDR3, the DNA is TGTGCCAGCAGTGACAAGTTGAACACTGAAGCTTTCTTT. Translating gives CASSDKLNTEAFF. J is TRBJ1-1 and V is TRBV6-4; D is uncertain. With 2 bases removed from V and 0 bases from J, the gap between germline ends came to 4 bases. Germline loops: CDR1 MRHNA, CDR2 SNTAGT. The CDR3 runs 13 residues.

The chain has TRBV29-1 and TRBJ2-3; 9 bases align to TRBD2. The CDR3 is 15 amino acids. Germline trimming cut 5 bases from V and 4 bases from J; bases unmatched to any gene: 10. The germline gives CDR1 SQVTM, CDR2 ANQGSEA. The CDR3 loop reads CSVRWTSEDPDTQYF. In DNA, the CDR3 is TGCAGCGTTCGATGGACTAGCGAGGACCCAGATACGCAGTATTTT.